This T cell receptor beta chain was sequenced during a study of Graves' ophthalmopathy and Graves' hyperthyroidism. Study findings and constraints: Most thyroid clonotypes with frequency above 0.001 were detected in blood too.

Amplifying from RNA transcripts, the study obtained TCR beta CDR3 regions. The library came from an HTBI-primed first-round RT-PCR and a second-round multiplex PCR. MiXCR was run by TCRdb on the multiplex PCR reads, yielding one entry per CDR3 protein. In the table there are around 660,000 distinct CDR3 sequences, 35% to 45% of which are singletons. With respect to this clonotype: Its antigen is as yet unknown.

The V end was cut by 6 bases, the J end by 7 bases, with 15 bases between. The CDR3 is made up of 13 amino acids. Germline CDR1 SGHAT, CDR2 FQNNGV. The chain uses TRBV11-2 and TRBJ2-5; a possible D gene is TRBD1 (6 bases). This clonotype was obtained from an adult man with Graves' ophthalmopathy. The sample comprised peripheral blood. The CDR3 here is CASSIGTSGTQYF. CDR3 nucleotides: TGTGCCAGCAGTATCGGGACATCAGGGACCCAGTACTTC. The full variable domain, with the rest looked up from reference TRBV11-2 and TRBJ2-5, is EAGVAQSPRYKIIEKRQSVAFWCNPISGHATLYWYQQILGQGPKLLIQFQNNGVVDDSQLPKDRFSAERLKGVDSTLKIQPAKLEDSAVYLCASSIGTSGTQYFGPGTRLLVL.